This TCR beta chain was captured by sequencing in a study of neurological immune-mediated disorders (dated by TCRdb to the late 2010s). Describing the broader study: Among the approximately 34 multiple sclerosis patients, relapsing-remitting MS was present in roughly 30 and secondary progressive MS was present in 3. The study compared peripheral blood TCR-beta repertoires of HTLV-I-associated myelopathy (HAM/TSP) patients, multiple sclerosis patients and healthy controls using UMI-based sequencing. The approximately 110 TCR-beta libraries included longitudinal samples, technical triplicates and paired sorted CD4+ and CD8+ T-cell subsets alongside PBMC samples. The cohort comprised 68 subjects: 14 HAM/TSP patients, approximately 34 multiple sclerosis patients and around 20 healthy controls.

V was cut back by 5 bases and J by 0 bases, leaving a gap of 17 bases between them. The germline V gene provides CDR1 SGHAT and CDR2 FQNNGV. CDR3 length: 18 amino acids, cysteine to phenylalanine. Just the 54-base CDR3 DNA is kept, in frame starting at base 1. Unsorted PBMC libraries were generated from 2 million PBMCs stored in RNAlater at -80 °C until RNA extraction. Multiple sclerosis patients were enrolled in a US clinical protocol evaluating disease progression by magnetic resonance imaging. Peripheral blood was subjected to Ficoll-Hypaque density gradient centrifugation to isolate PBMCs, which were then cryopreserved in liquid nitrogen. cDNA was synthesized by template-switch 5'RACE using a primer with a 10-nucleotide random unique molecular identifier that tagged each TCR transcript. Each sequencing run produced over 160 million TCR-beta sequences covering 15-18 subjects. Total RNA was extracted with the RNeasy kit. The KAPA Real-time Library Amplification kit was used to amplify TCR-beta VDJ regions with primers for the TCR constant region and the 5'RACE anchor. A first PCR added sample indexes and Illumina adaptors, and a second PCR then raised library yield. After Ampure bead purification, the TCR product of roughly 650 bp was size-selected on a 2% E-gel SizeSelection system. Library quality was checked on a Bioanalyzer, concentration was measured with Qubit, and libraries were quantified with the Kapa Library Quantification kit before pooling. Paired-end 2 x 150 bp sequencing of the libraries was performed on an Illumina HiSeq 2500. To increase sequence diversity, roughly 24-31% phiX was spiked into each library pool. The authors processed their data as follows. The UMI-based MiGEC pipeline processed quality-filtered reads and removed over 80% of raw TCR sequences during error correction. IMGT germline references were used for aligning VDJ genes, and each clonotype was defined as a unique CDR3 amino acid sequence together with its V-J genes. Clonal expansion, Shannon diversity and CDR3 relatedness were evaluated with VDJtools (CalcPairwiseDistances, ClusterSamples), while phylogenetic trees were built in CLCbio workbench. A clone was classed as expanded if it had 8 or more unique UMIs, a cutoff based on coefficient-of-variation modelling across technical triplicates. TCRdb handled the public reads itself, with Q25 trimming in fastp and clone calling in MiXCR, and kept productive beta chains. A single entry per CDR3 protein holds the most common genes and DNA from its merged rows. The V and J calls were determined by TCRdb, not by the authors. This sample lists 65,000 to 75,000 distinct CDR3 sequences; approximately 4.6% were detected once. The ten largest clones represent about 2.2% of the sample.

This clonotype was counted once. Its target antigen remains unknown. No clone much larger than this one lies a single base away; base qualities are absent. Support from one read is weak. Points the paper makes about the study in general: No identical CDR3 amino acid sequences were found to be shared among expanded clones across subjects, suggesting that TCR-beta repertoires were private in all groups. No association of the MS cluster with clinical or MRI features was observed, and the need for larger cohorts was stated by the authors. In a phylogenetic analysis, the repertoires of 18 out of 34 MS patients fell into a single cluster of related CDR3 sequences, pointing to a possible signature at the repertoire level. TCR clonal expansion was highest in HAM/TSP patients and lowest in MS patients, with MS patients falling below even healthy controls.

Sequenced sample: PBMCs. The sequence came from a woman in her 70s with multiple sclerosis. The sequence is built from TRBV11-2 and TRBJ1-6, with TRBD1 tentatively as D gene (5 bases match). DNA sequence: TGTGCCAGCAGCCGATCTTGGGCAGGGAGCTCCTATAATTCACCCCTCCACTTT. This is translated as CASSRSWAGSSYNSPLHF.